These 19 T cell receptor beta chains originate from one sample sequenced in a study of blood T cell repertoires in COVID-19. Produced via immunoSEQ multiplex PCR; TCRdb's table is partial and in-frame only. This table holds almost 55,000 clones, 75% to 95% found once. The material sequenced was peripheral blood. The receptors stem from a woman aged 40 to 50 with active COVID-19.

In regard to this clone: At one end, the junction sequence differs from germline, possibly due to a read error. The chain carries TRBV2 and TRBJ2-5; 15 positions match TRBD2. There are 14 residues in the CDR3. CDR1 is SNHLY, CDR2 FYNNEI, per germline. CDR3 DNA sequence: TGTGCCAGCAGGGAAGGGACTAGCGGGGGGTTTCTGTACTTC. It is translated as CASREGTSGGFLYF.

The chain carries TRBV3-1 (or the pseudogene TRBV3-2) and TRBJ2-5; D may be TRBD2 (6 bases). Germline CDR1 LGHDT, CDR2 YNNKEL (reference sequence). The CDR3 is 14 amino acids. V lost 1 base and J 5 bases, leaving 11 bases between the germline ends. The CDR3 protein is CASSQVGTRETQYF. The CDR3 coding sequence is TGTGCCAGCAGCCAAGTTGGGACTCGGGAGACCCAGTACTTC.

The CDR3 here is CASSLRGSGELFF. Here the CDR3 DNA reads TGTGCCAGCAGCTTACGGGGGTCCGGGGAGCTGTTTTTT. The rearrangement joins TRBV7-3 to TRBJ2-2, with a possible D match to TRBD2 (6 bases). Germline V gene sequence: CDR1 SGHTA, CDR2 FQGTGA. The V gene lost 2 bases and the J gene lost 6 bases, with 7 bases spanning the gap. The CDR3 runs to 13 residues.

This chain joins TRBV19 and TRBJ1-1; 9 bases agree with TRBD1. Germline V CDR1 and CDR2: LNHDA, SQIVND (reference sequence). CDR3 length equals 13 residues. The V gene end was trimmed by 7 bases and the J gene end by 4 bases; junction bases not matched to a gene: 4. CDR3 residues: CASNRGRSTEAFF. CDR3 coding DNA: TGTGCCAGTAACAGGGGGCGCAGCACTGAAGCTTTCTTT.

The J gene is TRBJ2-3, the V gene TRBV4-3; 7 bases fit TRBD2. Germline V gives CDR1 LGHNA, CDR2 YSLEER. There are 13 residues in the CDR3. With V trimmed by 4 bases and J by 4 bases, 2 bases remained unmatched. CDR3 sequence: CASSPGLADTQYF. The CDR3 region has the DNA TGCGCCAGCAGCCCAGGACTAGCAGATACGCAGTATTTT.

The CDR3 region is CARSRNINETGGPNTEAFF. The CDR3 DNA reads TGTGCCAGAAGCCGAAACATAAACGAGACAGGGGGGCCGAACACTGAAGCTTTCTTT. V and J are TRBV5-3 and TRBJ1-1; 9 bases match TRBD1. TRBV5-3 is marked as an open reading frame, function uncertain. Trimming removed 4 bases from V and 1 base from J; junction bases left unmatched: 17. The CDR3 length is 19 residues.

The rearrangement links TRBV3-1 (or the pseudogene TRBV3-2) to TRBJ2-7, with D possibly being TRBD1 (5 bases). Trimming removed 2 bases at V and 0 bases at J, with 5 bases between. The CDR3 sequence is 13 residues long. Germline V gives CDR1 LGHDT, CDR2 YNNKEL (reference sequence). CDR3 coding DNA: TGTGCCAGCAGCCAAAGGGGCTCCTACGAGCAGTACTTC. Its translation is CASSQRGSYEQYF.

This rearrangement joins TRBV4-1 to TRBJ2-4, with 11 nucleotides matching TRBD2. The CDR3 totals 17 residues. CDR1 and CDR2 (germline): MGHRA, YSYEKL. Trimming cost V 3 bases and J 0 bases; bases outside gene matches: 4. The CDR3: CASSQVLAGGAKNIQYF. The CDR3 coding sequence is TGCGCCAGCAGCCAGGTGCTAGCGGGGGGAGCCAAAAACATTCAGTACTTC.

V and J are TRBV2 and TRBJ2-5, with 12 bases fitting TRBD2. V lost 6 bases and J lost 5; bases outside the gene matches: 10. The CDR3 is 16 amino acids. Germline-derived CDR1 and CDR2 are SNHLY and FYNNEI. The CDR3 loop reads CASREPSGGADETQYF. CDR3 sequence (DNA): TGTGCCAGCAGAGAGCCTAGCGGGGGGGCCGACGAGACCCAGTACTTC.

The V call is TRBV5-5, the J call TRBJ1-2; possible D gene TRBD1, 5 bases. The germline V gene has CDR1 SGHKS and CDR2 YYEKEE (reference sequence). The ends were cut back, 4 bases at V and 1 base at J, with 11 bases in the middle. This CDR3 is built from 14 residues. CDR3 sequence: CASSLRQGNYGYTF. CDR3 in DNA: TGTGCCAGCAGCCTGAGGCAGGGTAACTATGGCTACACCTTC.

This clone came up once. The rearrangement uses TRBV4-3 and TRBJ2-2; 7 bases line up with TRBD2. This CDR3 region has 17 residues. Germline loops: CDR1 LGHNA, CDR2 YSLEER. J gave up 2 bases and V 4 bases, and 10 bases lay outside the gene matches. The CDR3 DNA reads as TGCGCCAGCAGCCCAAGCGGGACGGTAGTTAACACCGGGGAGCTGTTTTTT. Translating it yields CASSPSGTVVNTGELFF.

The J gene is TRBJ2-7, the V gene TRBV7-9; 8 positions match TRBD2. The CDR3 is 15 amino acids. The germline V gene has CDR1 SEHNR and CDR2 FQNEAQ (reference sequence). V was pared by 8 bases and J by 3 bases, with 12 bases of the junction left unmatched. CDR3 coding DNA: TGTGCCAGCTATGATAACGGGGGGGCCCACTACGAGCAGTACTTC. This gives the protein CASYDNGGAHYEQYF.

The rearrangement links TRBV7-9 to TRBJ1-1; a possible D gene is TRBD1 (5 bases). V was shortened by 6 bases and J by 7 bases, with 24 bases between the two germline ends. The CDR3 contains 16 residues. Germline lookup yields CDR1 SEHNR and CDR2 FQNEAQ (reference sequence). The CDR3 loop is CASRAAAGMRLGEAFF. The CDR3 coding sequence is TGTGCCAGCAGAGCCGCTGCAGGGATGAGATTAGGTGAAGCTTTCTTT.

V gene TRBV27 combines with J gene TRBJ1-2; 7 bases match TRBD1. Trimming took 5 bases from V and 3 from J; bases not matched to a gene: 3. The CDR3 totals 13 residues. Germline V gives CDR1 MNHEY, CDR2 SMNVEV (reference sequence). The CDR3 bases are TGTGCCAGCAGTCCCGGGACAGACTATGGCTACACCTTC. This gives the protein CASSPGTDYGYTF.

Here the CDR3 DNA reads TGTGCCAGCAGTGCACTACTAGCGGGGGGGCGGGAGACCCAGTACTTC. Its translation is CASSALLAGGRETQYF. The chain recombines TRBV6-1 with TRBJ2-5, with 13 nucleotides matching TRBD2. The length of the CDR3 is 16 residues. CDR1 and CDR2 (germline): MNHNS, SASEGT. V shed 4 bases and J 5 bases; nucleotides not matched to a gene: 7.

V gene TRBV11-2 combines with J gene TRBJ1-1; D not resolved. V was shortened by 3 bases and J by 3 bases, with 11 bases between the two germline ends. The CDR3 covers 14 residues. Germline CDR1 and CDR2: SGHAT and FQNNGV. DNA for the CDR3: TGTGCCAGCAGCTTTGTGTACGGAGACACTGAAGCTTTCTTT. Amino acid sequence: CASSFVYGDTEAFF.

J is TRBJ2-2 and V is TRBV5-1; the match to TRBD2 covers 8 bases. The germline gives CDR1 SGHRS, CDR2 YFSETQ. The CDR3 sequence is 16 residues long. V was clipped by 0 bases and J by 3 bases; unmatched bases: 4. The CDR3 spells CASSLAGTRDTGELFF. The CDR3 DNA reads TGCGCCAGCAGCTTGGCCGGGACTAGGGACACCGGGGAGCTGTTTTTT.

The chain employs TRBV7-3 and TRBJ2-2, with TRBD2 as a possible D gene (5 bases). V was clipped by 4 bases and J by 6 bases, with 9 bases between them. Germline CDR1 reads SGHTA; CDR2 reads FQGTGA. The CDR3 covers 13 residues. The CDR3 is CASSSREAGELFF. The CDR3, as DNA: TGTGCCAGCAGCTCCCGGGAAGCCGGGGAGCTGTTTTTT. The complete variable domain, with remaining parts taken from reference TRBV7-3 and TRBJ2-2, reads GAGVSQTPSNKVTEKGKYVELRCDPISGHTALYWYRQSLGQGPEFLIYFQGTGAADDSGLPNDRFFAVRPEGSVSTLKIQRTERGDSAVYLCASSSREAGELFFGEGSRLTVL.

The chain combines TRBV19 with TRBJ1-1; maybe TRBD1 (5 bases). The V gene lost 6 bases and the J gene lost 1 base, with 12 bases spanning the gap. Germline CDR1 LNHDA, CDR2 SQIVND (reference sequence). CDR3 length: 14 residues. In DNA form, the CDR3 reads TGTGCCAGTAGCCCAGGGTCATGGAACACTGAAGCTTTCTTT. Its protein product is CASSPGSWNTEAFF.